This T cell receptor beta chain was sequenced during a study of graft-versus-host responses after intestinal transplantation. About the research overall: Induction using anti-thymocyte globulin, followed by tacrolimus and steroids for approximately three years, was given to all recipients. Study-wide results and caveats: GvH clonotypes were identified within recipient marrow, with a subset emerging first in ileum or blood. Allograft clonal ratios (graft-versus-host to host-versus-graft) were high in patients who had graft-donor T cell macrochimerism. Peak circulating GvH clone levels were associated with early post-transplant HvG declines.

Clones were sequenced by immunoSEQ multiplex PCR, and TCRdb holds only the in-frame ones, with some missing. The sample lists around 54,000 clones, roughly nine tenths occurring once. About this clone: Its cognate antigen is unknown.

This receptor was obtained from a human patient who received an intestinal transplant, so some T cells may come from the graft donor. Material: PBMCs, obtained 650 to 670 days after intestinal transplant.

The CDR3 DNA is TGTGCCAGCAGCTTAGGATCCGGGGGCATGGACACCGGGGAGCTGTTTTTT. Amino acid sequence: CASSLGSGGMDTGELFF. The V and J genes are TRBV7-9 and TRBJ2-2; D might be TRBD1 or TRBD2, each matching 6 bases. In germline, CDR1 is SEHNR, CDR2 FQNEAQ (reference sequence). V was clipped by 1 base and J by 3 bases, with 15 bases between them. This CDR3 is built from 17 residues.